The 15 T cell receptor beta chains reported below all come from one sample, sequenced in a study of CD8+ T cells in alopecia areata. Noted treatment: oral pan-JAK inhibitor, 5-10 mg twice daily. In each case, RNA was isolated and then reverse transcribed into cDNA as the sequencing template. Measured with immunoSEQ multiplex PCR; TCRdb has only the in-frame clones, and not every one. The repertoire holds some 190,000 clones, with approximately 56% as singletons. The material sequenced was CD4+ T cells sorted from blood, taken at week 4, from a patient treated with tofacitinib. Receptors originate from a human donor with alopecia areata.

The chain has TRBV5-1 and TRBJ2-1; 7 bases are shared with TRBD2. There are 15 residues in the CDR3. CDR1 is SGHRS and CDR2 is YFSETQ in the germline V gene. V shed 5 bases and J 3 bases; nucleotides not matched to a gene: 8. The CDR3 region has the DNA TGCGCCAGCAGATCTAGCGGTAGAAGCTACAATGAGCAGTTCTTC. This gives the protein CASRSSGRSYNEQFF.

J is TRBJ2-1 and V is TRBV5-6, with no clear D. Per the germline V gene, CDR1 is SGHDT and CDR2 is YYEEEE. Trimming stripped 1 base from V and 5 bases from J, with 19 bases between. CDR3 length: 17 residues. This CDR3 is CASSLLGKRQGDNEQFF. The CDR3 bases are TGTGCCAGCAGCTTGTTAGGAAAAAGACAAGGCGACAATGAGCAGTTCTTC.

The chain joins TRBV15 to TRBJ1-4; D not certain. Trimming removed 1 base at V and 4 bases at J, with 1 base between. The CDR3 extends over 12 amino acids. Germline CDR1 reads LNHNV; CDR2 reads YYDKDF (reference sequence). As DNA, the CDR3 is TGTGCCACCAGCAGAGTTAATGAAAAACTGTTTTTT. It specifies CATSRVNEKLFF.

J is TRBJ2-2 and V is TRBV29-1; 12 bases fit TRBD2. Germline assignment: CDR1 SQVTM and CDR2 ANQGSEA. The J segment lost 8 bases and the V segment lost 5 bases, leaving 6 bases of the junction unmatched. The length of the CDR3 is 14 residues. This chain's CDR3 is CSVRLAGVVGELFF. In nucleotides, the CDR3 is TGCAGCGTTAGACTAGCGGGAGTCGTAGGGGAGCTGTTTTTT.

The genes are TRBV7-2 and TRBJ2-7; D may be TRBD1 or TRBD2 (5 bases each). Trimming took 2 bases from V and 5 from J, leaving 19 bases between them. CDR3 length: 16 amino acids. Per germline, CDR1 SGHTA and CDR2 FQGNSA. The CDR3 spells CASSLMSRVVGDEQYF. In nucleotides, the CDR3 is TGTGCCAGCAGCTTAATGAGCAGGGTCGTCGGGGACGAGCAGTACTTC.

This clone turned up a few times. This chain uses TRBV7-2 with TRBJ2-1; D gene unclear. V was clipped by 4 bases and J by 8 bases, with 9 bases between them. The CDR3 totals 12 residues. Germline V gene data show CDR1 as SGHTA and CDR2 as FQGNSA. The CDR3 region is CASSSPRDEQFF. The CDR3 nucleotides are TGTGCCAGCAGCTCCCCCCGCGATGAGCAGTTCTTC.

The chain links TRBV7-2 to TRBJ2-7, with 7 positions matching TRBD1. The germline V gene encodes CDR1 SGHTA and CDR2 FQGNSA. This CDR3 has 17 residues. The junction had 20 bases not matched to a gene; V was cut back by 3 bases and J by 9 bases. This CDR3 is CASSLLGTDTTQTRQYF. DNA of the CDR3: TGTGCCAGCAGCTTGCTGGGGACAGATACCACGCAGACTCGGCAGTACTTC.

This clone was seen only a few times. The CDR3 sequence is CSVDEAGVGGYTF. CDR3 coding DNA: TGCAGCGTTGATGAAGCCGGCGTGGGTGGCTACACCTTC. The rearrangement joins TRBV29-1 to TRBJ1-2; no firm D call. CDR1 is SQVTM, CDR2 ANQGSEA, per germline. V lost 3 bases and J lost 7, with 15 bases in between. This CDR3 comprises 13 residues.

This chain links TRBV18 with TRBJ2-7; 7 bases map to TRBD2. CDR3 length: 18 amino acids. The germline V gene has CDR1 KGHSH and CDR2 LQKENI. With 3 bases clipped from V and 0 bases from J, the junction kept 14 bases outside the gene matches. In nucleotides, the CDR3 is TGTGCCAGCTCACCCCTCCCCGCTAGCGGACGGTACTCCTACGAGCAGTACTTC. Translated: CASSPLPASGRYSYEQYF.

This clone was picked up a small number of times. V gene TRBV6-4 combines with J gene TRBJ2-4; TRBD1 matches 8 bases. The CDR3 has 13 amino acids. V trimming: 4 bases; J trimming: 9 bases; junction bases outside the gene matches: 5. Germline V gene data show CDR1 as MRHNA and CDR2 as SNTAGT. CDR3 amino acids: CASSAGGAGIQYF. CDR3 in DNA: TGTGCCAGCAGTGCAGGGGGCGCAGGCATTCAGTACTTC.

V is TRBV7-3 and J is TRBJ2-3; weak D call: TRBD2 (6 bases). Between the trimmed V and J ends, which lost 5 bases and 0 bases, there was a span of 18 bases. Germline V lookup: CDR1 SGHTA, CDR2 FQGTGA. The CDR3 totals 17 residues. The CDR3 sequence is CASSPGMGGISTDTQYF. In nucleotides, the CDR3 is TGTGCCAGCAGCCCAGGCATGGGCGGGATAAGCACAGATACGCAGTATTTT.

The rearrangement uses TRBV7-8 and TRBJ2-1; 7 positions agree with TRBD2. CDR3 length: 17 residues. J gave up 7 bases and V 1 base, and 13 bases lay outside the gene matches. CDR1 is SGHVS and CDR2 is FQNEAQ in the germline V gene. In nucleotides, the CDR3 is TGTGCCAGCAGCTTAGTCCGACGGAGCGGGACGGGAAATGAGCAGTTCTTC. As protein: CASSLVRRSGTGNEQFF.

V and J are TRBV5-1 and TRBJ2-6, with D uncertain. V was clipped by 0 bases and J by 3 bases, with 13 bases between them. CDR1 SGHRS and CDR2 YFSETQ come from the germline V gene. The CDR3 covers 17 residues. The CDR3 spells CASSLVPVSGGANVLTF. The DNA of the CDR3 is TGCGCCAGCAGCTTGGTACCGGTCTCGGGTGGGGCCAACGTCCTGACTTTC.

This clone was seen a few times. The V gene is TRBV7-2, the J gene TRBJ2-7; D remains unclear. The CDR3 consists of 12 residues. Trimming removed 4 bases at V and 3 bases at J, with 7 bases between. Germline CDR1 SGHTA, CDR2 FQGNSA. The CDR3 nucleotides read TGTGCCAGCAGCTGGCTCTACTACGAGCAGTACTTC. Protein product: CASSWLYYEQYF.

This rearrangement joins TRBV20-1 to TRBJ1-2; no firm D call. The CDR3 spans 11 residues. CDR1 is DFQATT, CDR2 SNEGSKA, per germline (reference sequence). Trimming cost V 3 bases and J 2 bases, with 4 bases left between them. The CDR3 loop reads CSASGNYGYTF. The CDR3 nucleotides are TGCAGTGCTAGCGGAAACTATGGCTACACCTTC.